This T cell receptor beta chain derives from a study of blood T cell repertoires in COVID-19. Study-level background: Material from acute and convalescent COVID-19 was sourced from the United States, Italy and Spain.

In the original processing: Cell counts per sample came from amplifying reference gene primers. TCRdb's table, derived via immunoSEQ multiplex PCR, lists solely in-frame clones and lacks some. V and J calls and clone size are as listed in that table; D and trimming were resolved from the DNA. This table holds approximately 170,000 clones, around four fifths found once. During active infection, Seattle patients enrolled and were then monitored through disease. The CDR3 has 13 amino acids. Germline V gene lookup returns CDR1 LGHNA and CDR2 YNFKEQ. J gave up 0 bases and V 7 bases, and 0 bases lay outside the gene matches.

Specimen: peripheral blood. This chain joins TRBV4-2 and TRBJ2-1, with 7 bases fitting TRBD1. This TCR was sampled from a woman of 80 years or more with COVID-19, enrolled during active disease. As DNA, the CDR3 is TGTGCCAGCACAGGGGGCTCCTACAATGAGCAGTTCTTC. Its protein product is CASTGGSYNEQFF.